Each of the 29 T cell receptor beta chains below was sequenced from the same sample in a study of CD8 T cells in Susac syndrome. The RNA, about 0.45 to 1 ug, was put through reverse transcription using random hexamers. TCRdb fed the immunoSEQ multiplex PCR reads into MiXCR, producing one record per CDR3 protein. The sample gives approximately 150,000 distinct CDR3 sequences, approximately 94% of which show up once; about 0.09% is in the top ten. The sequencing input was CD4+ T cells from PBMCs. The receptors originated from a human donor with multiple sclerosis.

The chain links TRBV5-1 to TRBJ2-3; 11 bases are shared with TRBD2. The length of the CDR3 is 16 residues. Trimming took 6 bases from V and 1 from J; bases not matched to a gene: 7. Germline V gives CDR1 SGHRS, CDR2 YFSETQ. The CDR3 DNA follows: TGCGCCAGCAACTTAGCGGGAGGGATGGGCACAGATACGCAGTATTTT. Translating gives CASNLAGGMGTDTQYF. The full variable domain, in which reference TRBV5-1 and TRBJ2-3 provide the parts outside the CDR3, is KAGVTQTPRYLIKTRGQQVTLSCSPISGHRSVSWYQQTPGQGLQFLFEYFSETQRNKGNFPGRFSGRQFSNSRSEMNVSTLELGDSALYLCASNLAGGMGTDTQYFGPGTRLTVL.

CDR3 in amino acids: CASTDWNTEAFF. Written as DNA, the CDR3 is TGTGCCAGCACCGATTGGAACACTGAAGCTTTCTTT. The chain joins TRBV6-1 to TRBJ1-1; D gene ambiguous. Trimming removed 7 bases from V and 1 base from J, with 7 bases in between. Germline CDR1 is MNHNS and CDR2 is SASEGT. The CDR3 loop spans 12 amino acids.

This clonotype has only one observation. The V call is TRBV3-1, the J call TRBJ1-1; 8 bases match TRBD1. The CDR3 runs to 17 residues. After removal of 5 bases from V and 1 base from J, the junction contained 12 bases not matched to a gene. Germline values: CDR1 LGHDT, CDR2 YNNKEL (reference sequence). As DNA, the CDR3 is TGTGCCAGCAGCAACTTTCGACAGGGGAACGAGAACACTGAAGCTTTCTTT. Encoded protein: CASSNFRQGNENTEAFF. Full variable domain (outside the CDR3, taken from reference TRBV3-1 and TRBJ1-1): DTAVSQTPKYLVTQMGNDKSIKCEQNLGHDTMYWYKQDSKKFLKIMFSYNNKELIINETVPNRFSPKSPDKAHLNLHINSLELGDSAVYFCASSNFRQGNENTEAFFGQGTRLTVV.

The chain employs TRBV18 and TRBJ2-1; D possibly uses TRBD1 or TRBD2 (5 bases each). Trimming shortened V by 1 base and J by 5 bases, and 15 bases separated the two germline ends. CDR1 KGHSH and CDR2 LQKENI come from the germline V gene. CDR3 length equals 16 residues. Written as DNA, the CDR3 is TGTGCCAGCTCACCACGAGGGGCGCCTTCCCACAATGAGCAGTTCTTC. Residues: CASSPRGAPSHNEQFF.

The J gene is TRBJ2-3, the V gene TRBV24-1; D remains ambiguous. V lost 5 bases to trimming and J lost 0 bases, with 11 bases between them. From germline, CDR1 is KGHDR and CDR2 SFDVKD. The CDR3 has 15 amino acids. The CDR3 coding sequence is TGTGCCACCAGTGTATCCGGAACTAGCACAGATACGCAGTATTTT. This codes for CATSVSGTSTDTQYF.

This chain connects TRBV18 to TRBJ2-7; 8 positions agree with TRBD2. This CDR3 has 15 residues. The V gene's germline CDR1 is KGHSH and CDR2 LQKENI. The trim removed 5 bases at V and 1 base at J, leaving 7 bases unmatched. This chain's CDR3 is CASSLGLGGSYEQYF. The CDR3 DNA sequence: TGTGCCAGCTCATTGGGACTAGGGGGGTCCTACGAGCAGTACTTC.

CDR3 DNA: TGTGCCAGTAGTATTCGGGACAGGGGGCATGGCTACACCTTC. Translated: CASSIRDRGHGYTF. The chain has TRBV19 and TRBJ1-2; 12 bases agree with TRBD1. Germline V gene lookup returns CDR1 LNHDA and CDR2 SQIVND (reference sequence). This CDR3 has 14 residues. After removal of 3 bases from V and 6 bases from J, the junction contained 2 bases not matched to a gene.

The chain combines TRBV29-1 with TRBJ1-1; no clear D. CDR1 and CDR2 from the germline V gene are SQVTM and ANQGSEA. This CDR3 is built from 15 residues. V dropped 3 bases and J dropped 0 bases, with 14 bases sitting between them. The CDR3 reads CSVEGGGNMNTEAFF. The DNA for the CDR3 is TGCAGCGTTGAGGGAGGAGGGAACATGAACACTGAAGCTTTCTTT.

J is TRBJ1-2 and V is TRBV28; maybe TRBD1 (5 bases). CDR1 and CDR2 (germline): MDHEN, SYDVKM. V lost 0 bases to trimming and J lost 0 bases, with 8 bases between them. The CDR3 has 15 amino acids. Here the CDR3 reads CASSLWGGPNYGYTF. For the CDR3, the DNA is TGTGCCAGCAGTTTATGGGGGGGACCTAACTATGGCTACACCTTC.

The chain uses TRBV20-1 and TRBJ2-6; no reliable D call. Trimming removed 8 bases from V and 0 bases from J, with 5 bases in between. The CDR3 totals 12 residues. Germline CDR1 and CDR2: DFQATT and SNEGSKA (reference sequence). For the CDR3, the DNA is TGCAGTACCATCTCTGGGGCCAACGTCCTGACTTTC. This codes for CSTISGANVLTF.

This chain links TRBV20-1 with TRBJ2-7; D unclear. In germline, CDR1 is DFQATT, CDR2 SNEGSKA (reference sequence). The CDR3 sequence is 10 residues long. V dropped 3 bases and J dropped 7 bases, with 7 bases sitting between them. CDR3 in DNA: TGCAGTGCTAGTCTGTATGAGCAGTACTTC. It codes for CSASLYEQYF.

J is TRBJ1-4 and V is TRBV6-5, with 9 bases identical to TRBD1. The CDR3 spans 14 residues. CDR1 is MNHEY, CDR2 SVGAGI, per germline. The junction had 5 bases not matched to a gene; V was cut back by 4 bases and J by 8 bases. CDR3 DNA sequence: TGTGCCAGCAGTTTCGGGACAGGGAGGGAAAAACTGTTTTTT. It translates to CASSFGTGREKLFF.

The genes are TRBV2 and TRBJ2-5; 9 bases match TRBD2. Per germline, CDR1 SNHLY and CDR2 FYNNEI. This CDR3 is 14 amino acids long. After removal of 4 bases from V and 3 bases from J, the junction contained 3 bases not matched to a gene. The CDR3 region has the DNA TGTGCCAGCAGTGCTGAGCGGGGGGAAGAGACCCAGTACTTC. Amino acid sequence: CASSAERGEETQYF.

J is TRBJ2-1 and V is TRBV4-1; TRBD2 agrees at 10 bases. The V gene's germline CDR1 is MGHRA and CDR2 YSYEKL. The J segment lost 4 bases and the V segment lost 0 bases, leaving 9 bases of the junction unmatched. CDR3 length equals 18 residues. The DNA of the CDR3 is TGCGCCAGCAGCCAAGAAATGAGGGTAGCGGGAGGTTACAATGAGCAGTTCTTC. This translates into CASSQEMRVAGGYNEQFF.

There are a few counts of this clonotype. This CDR3 is CASSELRAEAFF. The CDR3 bases are TGTGCCAGCAGTGAGTTGAGAGCTGAAGCTTTCTTT. The V call is TRBV2, the J call TRBJ1-1; no clear D. The CDR3 spans 12 residues. CDR1 and CDR2 (germline): SNHLY, FYNNEI. With 3 bases removed from V and 6 bases from J, the gap between germline ends came to 8 bases.

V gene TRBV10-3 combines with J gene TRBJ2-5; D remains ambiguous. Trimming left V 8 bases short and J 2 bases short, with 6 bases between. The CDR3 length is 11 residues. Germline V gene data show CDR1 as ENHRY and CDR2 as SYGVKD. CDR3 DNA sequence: TGTGCCATCGCCGAACAAGAGACCCAGTACTTC. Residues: CAIAEQETQYF.

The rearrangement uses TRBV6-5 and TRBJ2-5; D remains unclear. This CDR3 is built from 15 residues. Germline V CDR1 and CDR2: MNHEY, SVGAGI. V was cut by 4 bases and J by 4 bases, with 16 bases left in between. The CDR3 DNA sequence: TGTGCCAGCAGTTTGACGGACCCGCTTCGAGAGACCCAGTACTTC. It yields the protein CASSLTDPLRETQYF.

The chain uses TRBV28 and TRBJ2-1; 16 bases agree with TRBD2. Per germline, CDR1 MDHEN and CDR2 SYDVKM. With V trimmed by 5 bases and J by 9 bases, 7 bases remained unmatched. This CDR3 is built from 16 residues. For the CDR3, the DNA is TGTGCCAGCAGTACGTCCGGGACTAGCGGGAGGGGTGAGCAGTTCTTC. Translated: CASSTSGTSGRGEQFF.

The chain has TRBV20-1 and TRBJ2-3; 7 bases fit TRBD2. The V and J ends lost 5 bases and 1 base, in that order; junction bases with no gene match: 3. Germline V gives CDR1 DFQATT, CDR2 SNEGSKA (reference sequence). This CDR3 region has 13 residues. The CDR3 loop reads CSALTSGTDTQYF. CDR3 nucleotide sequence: TGCAGTGCTCTTACTAGCGGCACAGATACGCAGTATTTT.

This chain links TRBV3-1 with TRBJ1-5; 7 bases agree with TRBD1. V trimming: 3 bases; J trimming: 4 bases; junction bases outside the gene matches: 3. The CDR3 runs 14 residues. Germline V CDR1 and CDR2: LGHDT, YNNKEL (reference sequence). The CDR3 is CASSQGQKNQPQHF. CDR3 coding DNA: TGTGCCAGCAGCCAGGGACAGAAGAATCAGCCCCAGCATTTT. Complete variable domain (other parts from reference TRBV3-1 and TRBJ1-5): DTAVSQTPKYLVTQMGNDKSIKCEQNLGHDTMYWYKQDSKKFLKIMFSYNNKELIINETVPNRFSPKSPDKAHLNLHINSLELGDSAVYFCASSQGQKNQPQHFGDGTRLSIL.

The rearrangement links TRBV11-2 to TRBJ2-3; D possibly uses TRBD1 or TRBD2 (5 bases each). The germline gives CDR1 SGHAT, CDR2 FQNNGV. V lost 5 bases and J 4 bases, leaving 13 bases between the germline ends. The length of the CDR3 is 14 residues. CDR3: CASSRDVPSDTQYF. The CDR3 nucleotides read TGTGCCAGCAGCCGGGACGTACCTTCAGATACGCAGTATTTT.

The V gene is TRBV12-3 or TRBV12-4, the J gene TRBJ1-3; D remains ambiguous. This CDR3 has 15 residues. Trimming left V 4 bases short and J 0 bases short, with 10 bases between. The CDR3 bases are TGTGCCAGCAGTTGGAGAAGTTTCTCTGGAAACACCATATATTTT. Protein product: CASSWRSFSGNTIYF.

CDR3 DNA: TGCGCCAGCAGCCCCAGGACCGATAGCTCCTACGAGCAGTACTTC. Its protein product is CASSPRTDSSYEQYF. The V gene is TRBV4-3, the J gene TRBJ2-7; D call uncertain. The CDR3 runs to 15 residues. Per germline, CDR1 LGHNA and CDR2 YSLEER. Trimming took 4 bases from V and 0 from J, leaving 13 bases between them.

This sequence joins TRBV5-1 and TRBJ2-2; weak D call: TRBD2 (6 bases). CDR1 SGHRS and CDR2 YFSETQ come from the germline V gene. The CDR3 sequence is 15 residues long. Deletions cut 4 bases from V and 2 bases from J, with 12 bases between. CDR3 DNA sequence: TGCGCCAGCAGCCCCGCCGGGGGAAACACCGGGGAGCTGTTTTTT. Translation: CASSPAGGNTGELFF.

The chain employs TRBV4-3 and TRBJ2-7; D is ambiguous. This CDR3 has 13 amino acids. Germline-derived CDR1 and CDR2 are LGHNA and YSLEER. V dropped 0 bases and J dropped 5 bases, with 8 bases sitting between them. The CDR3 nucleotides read TGCGCCAGCAGCCAAGAGCTACAGAACGAGCAGTACTTC. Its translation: CASSQELQNEQYF.

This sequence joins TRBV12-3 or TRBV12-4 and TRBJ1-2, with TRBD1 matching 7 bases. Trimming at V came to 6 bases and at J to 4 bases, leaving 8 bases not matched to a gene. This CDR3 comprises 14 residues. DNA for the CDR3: TGTGCCAGCAGAAGACAACAGGGGAGCTATGGCTACACCTTC. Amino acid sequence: CASRRQQGSYGYTF.

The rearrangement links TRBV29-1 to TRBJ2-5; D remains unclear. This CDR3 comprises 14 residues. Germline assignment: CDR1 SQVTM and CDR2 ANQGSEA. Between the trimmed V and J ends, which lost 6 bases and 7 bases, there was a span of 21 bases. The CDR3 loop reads CSVQEVRSLGTQYF. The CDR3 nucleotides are TGCAGCGTCCAGGAAGTCCGATCCTTGGGGACCCAGTACTTC.

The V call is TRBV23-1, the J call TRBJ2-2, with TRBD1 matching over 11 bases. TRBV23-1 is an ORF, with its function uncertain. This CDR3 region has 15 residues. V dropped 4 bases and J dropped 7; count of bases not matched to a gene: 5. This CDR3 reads CASSLGQGAGGELFF. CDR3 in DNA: TGCGCCAGCAGTCTTGGACAGGGGGCTGGCGGGGAGCTGTTTTTT.

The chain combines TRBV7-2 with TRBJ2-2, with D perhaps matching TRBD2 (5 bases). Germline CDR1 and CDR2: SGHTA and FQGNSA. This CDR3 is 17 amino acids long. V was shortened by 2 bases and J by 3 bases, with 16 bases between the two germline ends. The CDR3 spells CASSLIVTGIYTGELFF. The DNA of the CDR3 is TGTGCCAGCAGCTTAATTGTTACCGGGATTTACACCGGGGAGCTGTTTTTT.